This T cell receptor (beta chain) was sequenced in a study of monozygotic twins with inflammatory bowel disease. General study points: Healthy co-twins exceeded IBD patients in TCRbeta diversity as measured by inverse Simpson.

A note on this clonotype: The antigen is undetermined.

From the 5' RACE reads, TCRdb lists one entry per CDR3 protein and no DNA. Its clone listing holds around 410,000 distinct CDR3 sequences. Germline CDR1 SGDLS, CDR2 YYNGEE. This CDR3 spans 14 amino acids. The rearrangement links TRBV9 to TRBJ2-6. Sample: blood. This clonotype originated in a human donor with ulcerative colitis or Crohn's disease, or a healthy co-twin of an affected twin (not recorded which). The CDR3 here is CASSVKTGSNVLTF. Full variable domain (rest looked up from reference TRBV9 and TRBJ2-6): DSGVTQTPKHLITATGQRVTLRCSPRSGDLSVYWYQQSLDQGLQFLIQYYNGEERAKGNILERFSAQQFPDLHSELNLSSLELGDSALYFCASSVKTGSNVLTFGAGSRLTVL.